Following are 32 T cell receptor beta chains from one sample sequenced in a study of T cell repertoires in ileal Crohn's disease. This table comes from immunoSEQ multiplex PCR, and its TCRdb copy is limited to in-frame clones, with some not included. Of approximately 4,500 clones in the sample, under 75% were seen once. Material for sequencing was ileal tissue. These receptors all stem from an adult with Crohn's disease.

The chain has TRBV30 and TRBJ1-3; weak D call: TRBD1 (5 bases). Trimming pared 3 bases from V and 3 bases from J, leaving 15 bases between. Germline CDR1 is GTSNPN and CDR2 is SVGIG (reference sequence). The CDR3 totals 15 residues. The CDR3 loop reads CAWSARRDHGNTIYF. CDR3 nucleotides: TGTGCCTGGAGCGCCCGGAGGGACCATGGAAACACCATATATTTT.

The V gene is TRBV7-8, the J gene TRBJ2-5; 14 nucleotides align to TRBD2. The CDR3 runs 17 residues. V lost 1 base and J lost 4; bases outside the gene matches: 5. Germline CDR1 is SGHVS and CDR2 is FQNEAQ. The CDR3 sequence is CASSLGLAGGIGETQYF. CDR3 DNA sequence: TGTGCCAGCAGCTTAGGACTAGCGGGGGGGATAGGAGAGACCCAGTACTTC. The full variable domain, its missing parts supplied by reference TRBV7-8 and TRBJ2-5, is GAGVSQSPRYKVAKRGQDVALRCDPISGHVSLFWYQQALGQGPEFLTYFQNEAQLDKSGLPSDRFFAERPEGSVSTLKIQRTQQEDSAVYLCASSLGLAGGIGETQYFGPGTRLLVL.

J is TRBJ1-1 and V is TRBV5-1; maybe TRBD1 (6 bases). V lost 0 bases to trimming and J lost 2 bases, with 11 bases between them. In germline, CDR1 is SGHRS, CDR2 YFSETQ. The CDR3 consists of 15 residues. The CDR3 bases are TGCGCCAGCAGCTTGGCAGGGACACCAAACACTGAAGCTTTCTTT. This sequence encodes CASSLAGTPNTEAFF. Full variable domain (rest looked up from reference TRBV5-1 and TRBJ1-1): KAGVTQTPRYLIKTRGQQVTLSCSPISGHRSVSWYQQTPGQGLQFLFEYFSETQRNKGNFPGRFSGRQFSNSRSEMNVSTLELGDSALYLCASSLAGTPNTEAFFGQGTRLTVV.

The genes are TRBV29-1 and TRBJ2-4, with a possible D match to TRBD2 (6 bases). The CDR3 totals 16 residues. V was pared by 6 bases and J by 0 bases, with 18 bases between. Germline CDR1 reads SQVTM; CDR2 reads ANQGSEA. CDR3 sequence (DNA): TGCAGCGTGGCAGGCGGGGATCCCCGAGCCAAAAACATTCAGTACTTC. Encoded protein: CSVAGGDPRAKNIQYF.

The J gene is TRBJ1-3, the V gene TRBV5-1; 7 positions agree with TRBD1. The germline CDR1 and CDR2 sequences are SGHRS and YFSETQ. V shed 2 bases, J shed 2 bases, and the junction held 1 base outside the gene matches. The CDR3 covers 14 residues. The CDR3 here is CASSLGTAGNTIYF. The CDR3 DNA follows: TGCGCCAGCAGCTTAGGGACAGCTGGAAACACCATATATTTT.

The chain carries TRBV7-2 and TRBJ1-2; D not certain. V was trimmed by 4 bases and J by 3 bases, leaving 9 bases between them. The CDR3 contains 13 residues. Germline V gene data show CDR1 as SGHTA and CDR2 as FQGNSA. In nucleotides, the CDR3 is TGTGCCAGCAGCTCGGGAGGCTACTATGGCTACACCTTC. Residues: CASSSGGYYGYTF. Variable domain in full (rest from reference TRBV7-2 and TRBJ1-2): GAGVSQSPSNKVTEKGKDVELRCDPISGHTALYWYRQSLGQGLEFLIYFQGNSAPDKSGLPSDRFSAERTGGSVSTLTIQRTQQEDSAVYLCASSSGGYYGYTFGSGTRLTVV.

This clone is termed medium-sized. This rearrangement joins TRBV6-5 to TRBJ1-2, with a tentative D call TRBD1 (6 bases). Germline V gives CDR1 MNHEY, CDR2 SVGAGI. V lost 0 bases and J lost 6, with 8 bases in between. The length of the CDR3 is 13 residues. The CDR3 DNA reads TGTGCCAGCAGTTACTCCCACAGGGATGGCTACACCTTC. Amino acid sequence: CASSYSHRDGYTF.

This clone showed up just a few times. This chain uses TRBV19 with TRBJ2-1; TRBD2 agrees at 13 bases. CDR3 length equals 16 residues. Germline CDR1 and CDR2: LNHDA and SQIVND (reference sequence). With V trimmed by 5 bases and J by 8 bases, 9 bases remained unmatched. CDR3 loop: CASSPPGLAGQHEQFF. In DNA, the CDR3 is TGTGCCAGTAGTCCACCGGGACTAGCGGGGCAACATGAGCAGTTCTTC.

This clone turned up a few times. The rearrangement links TRBV6-6 to TRBJ2-2, with 7 bases identical to TRBD1. The ends lost 6 bases at V and 3 bases at J; junction bases unmatched: 4. The CDR3 is made up of 14 amino acids. Germline V CDR1 and CDR2: MNHNY, SVGAGI (reference sequence). This chain's CDR3 is CASRRGQHTGELFF. DNA of the CDR3: TGTGCCAGCAGGAGGGGACAGCACACCGGGGAGCTGTTTTTT.

This rearrangement joins TRBV5-6 to TRBJ1-1, with D tentatively TRBD1 (5 bases). The germline gives CDR1 SGHDT, CDR2 YYEEEE. The ends were cut back, 1 base at V and 4 bases at J, with 8 bases in the middle. The CDR3 loop spans 13 amino acids. The CDR3 region has the DNA TGTGCCAGCAGCTTGTCGGGGGGCACTGAAGCTTTCTTT. Translated, it gives CASSLSGGTEAFF.

This clone has a handful of counts. This chain connects TRBV6-1 to TRBJ2-7; D is ambiguous. Deletions cut 0 bases from V and 3 bases from J, with 9 bases between. CDR1 is MNHNS, CDR2 SASEGT, per germline. The CDR3 spans 14 residues. In nucleotides, the CDR3 is TGTGCCAGCAGTGAAGCAGCTTCGAACTACGAGCAGTACTTC. Amino acid sequence: CASSEAASNYEQYF.

The gene calls are TRBV27 and TRBJ2-7; D is perhaps TRBD2 (6 bases). The CDR3 consists of 14 residues. The ends were cut back, 6 bases at V and 2 bases at J, with 14 bases in the middle. From germline, CDR1 is MNHEY and CDR2 SMNVEV (reference sequence). The CDR3 region is CASSRAGTTYEQYF. The CDR3 DNA follows: TGTGCCAGCAGCAGGGCGGGAACAACCTACGAGCAGTACTTC.

J is TRBJ1-1 and V is TRBV27; TRBD1 matches 7 bases. The CDR3 contains 14 residues. Trimming removed 4 bases from V and 5 bases from J; junction bases left unmatched: 7. The germline CDR1 and CDR2 sequences are MNHEY and SMNVEV (reference sequence). The CDR3 DNA sequence: TGTGCCAGCAGTTCGGCAGGGGGAAGGACTGAAGCTTTCTTT. Translated, it gives CASSSAGGRTEAFF.

CDR3 DNA sequence: TGTGCCAGCAGTGGGGGCCAGGGCTATAATTCACCCCTCCACTTT. It codes for CASSGGQGYNSPLHF. The J gene is TRBJ1-6, the V gene TRBV2, with D maybe TRBD1 (5 bases). CDR1 SNHLY and CDR2 FYNNEI come from the germline V gene. V was pared by 4 bases and J by 3 bases, with 10 bases between. The CDR3 contains 15 residues.

This rearrangement joins TRBV5-4 to TRBJ2-1; 11 bases fit TRBD2. Germline trimming cut 3 bases from V and 6 bases from J; bases unmatched to any gene: 8. CDR3 length: 16 amino acids. Germline loops: CDR1 SGHNT, CDR2 YYREEE (reference sequence). Here the CDR3 DNA reads TGTGCCAGCAGCTCCCGACTAGCGGGGACCCGCAATGAGCAGTTCTTC. Its protein product is CASSSRLAGTRNEQFF.

In this sample, this clone turned up a few times. This chain joins TRBV19 and TRBJ1-2; 8 bases align to TRBD1. This CDR3 region has 13 residues. The germline gives CDR1 LNHDA, CDR2 SQIVND (reference sequence). Germline trimming cut 8 bases from V and 7 bases from J; bases unmatched to any gene: 9. The CDR3 is CASRWTGSGGYTF. The CDR3 nucleotides read TGTGCCAGTCGCTGGACAGGGTCGGGTGGCTACACCTTC.

The chain links TRBV27 to TRBJ2-2; 9 positions match TRBD2. The CDR3 spans 16 residues. The germline V gene encodes CDR1 MNHEY and CDR2 SMNVEV (reference sequence). Germline trimming cut 7 bases from V and 2 bases from J; bases unmatched to any gene: 8. The CDR3 is CASISVAGANTGELFF. The DNA for the CDR3 is TGTGCCAGCATCTCAGTAGCGGGGGCTAACACCGGGGAGCTGTTTTTT.

This clone was counted between two and nine times. The chain links TRBV6-4 to TRBJ1-5; D may be TRBD1 (5 bases). The germline V and J ends were trimmed by 3 bases and 2 bases, with 11 bases remaining between them. The length of the CDR3 is 15 residues. CDR1 MRHNA and CDR2 SNTAGT come from the germline V gene. The CDR3 spells CASSEYPGGNQPQHF. CDR3 in DNA: TGTGCCAGCAGTGAATATCCGGGGGGCAATCAGCCCCAGCATTTT.

The rearrangement joins TRBV11-3 to TRBJ2-5; TRBD2 agrees at 16 bases. CDR3 length: 17 amino acids. Unmatched junction bases numbered 7, after V lost 5 bases and J lost 4 bases. Germline CDR1 SGHNT, CDR2 YENEEA. The CDR3 is CASSPGTSGRVLETQYF. The CDR3 nucleotides read TGTGCCAGCAGCCCAGGGACTAGCGGGAGGGTTCTAGAGACCCAGTACTTC.

This chain joins TRBV11-3 and TRBJ2-2, with 8 positions matching TRBD2. In germline, CDR1 is SGHNT, CDR2 YENEEA. This CDR3 contains 13 residues. The V segment lost 3 bases and the J segment 6 bases; nucleotides outside the gene matches: 0. CDR3 region: CASSFSGAGELFF. The DNA of the CDR3 is TGTGCCAGCAGCTTTAGCGGGGCCGGGGAGCTGTTTTTT.

The chain has TRBV6-6 and TRBJ2-6; D remains ambiguous. CDR1 is MNHNY and CDR2 is SVGAGI in the germline V gene (reference sequence). This CDR3 is 15 amino acids long. Trimming stripped 6 bases from V and 4 bases from J, with 13 bases between. CDR3 region: CASSLGDLGANVLTF. The CDR3 DNA sequence: TGTGCCAGCAGCCTTGGAGACTTGGGGGCCAACGTCCTGACTTTC.

V is TRBV19 and J is TRBJ2-1; TRBD2 aligns across 9 bases. The junction had 12 bases not matched to a gene; V was cut back by 5 bases and J by 7 bases. Germline V gene sequence: CDR1 LNHDA, CDR2 SQIVND (reference sequence). This CDR3 has 16 amino acids. The CDR3 DNA follows: TGTGCCAGTAGTGACCGCGGGGGGGCCGCGGGAAATGAGCAGTTCTTC. Encoded protein: CASSDRGGAAGNEQFF.

DNA for the CDR3: TGCGCCAGCAGTGAGTCTCAGGGGGAAGATCAGCCCCAGCATTTT. It yields the protein CASSESQGEDQPQHF. V gene TRBV10-2 combines with J gene TRBJ1-5; TRBD1 matches 7 bases. Germline values: CDR1 WSHSY, CDR2 SAAADI. V shed 0 bases, J shed 5 bases, and the junction held 4 bases outside the gene matches. The CDR3 is 15 residues long.

The chain is built from TRBV30 and TRBJ1-3; 7 bases map to TRBD1. The germline CDR1 and CDR2 sequences are GTSNPN and SVGIG (reference sequence). This CDR3 is 15 amino acids long. The V gene end was trimmed by 0 bases and the J gene end by 4 bases; junction bases not matched to a gene: 6. DNA for the CDR3: TGTGCCTGGAGTGTTCAGGGGGGACGAGGAAACACCATATATTTT. Encoded protein: CAWSVQGGRGNTIYF.

This clone is labeled as large. This sequence joins TRBV7-2 and TRBJ1-1; no clear D gene. This CDR3 has 13 amino acids. Trimming cost V 1 base and J 3 bases, with 6 bases left between them. Looked up from germline, CDR1 is SGHTA and CDR2 is FQGNSA. The CDR3 bases are TGTGCCAGCAGCTTAGAGCTCTACACTGAAGCTTTCTTT. This encodes CASSLELYTEAFF.

Of note for this clone: Other DNA sequences from this sample encode an identical CDR3 as well. The J gene is TRBJ2-7, the V gene TRBV27; the D is unclear. Per germline, CDR1 MNHEY and CDR2 SMNVEV (reference sequence). CDR3 length: 16 residues. V lost 2 bases and J 6 bases, leaving 20 bases between the germline ends. CDR3 DNA: TGTGCCAGCAGTTTAAGGCTGAGAGGAGCGTCCCTCGAGCAGTACTTC. Amino acids: CASSLRLRGASLEQYF.

The gene calls are TRBV2 and TRBJ2-7; 8 bases agree with TRBD2. Germline assignment: CDR1 SNHLY and CDR2 FYNNEI. This CDR3 region has 14 residues. With 6 bases clipped from V and 2 bases from J, the junction kept 6 bases outside the gene matches. DNA for the CDR3: TGTGCCAGCAGGACTAGCGTTGCTGCCTACGAGCAGTACTTC. Translating it yields CASRTSVAAYEQYF. Full variable domain (outside the CDR3, taken from reference TRBV2 and TRBJ2-7): EPEVTQTPSHQVTQMGQEVILRCVPISNHLYFYWYRQILGQKVEFLVSFYNNEISEKSEIFDDQFSVERPDGSNFTLKIRSTKLEDSAMYFCASRTSVAAYEQYFGPGTRLTVT.

The rearrangement joins TRBV6-5 to TRBJ1-1; weak D call: TRBD1 (6 bases). The CDR3 is made up of 13 amino acids. Trimming took off 7 bases at V and 0 bases at J, with 9 bases between the two ends. Germline V gives CDR1 MNHEY, CDR2 SVGAGI. CDR3 protein: CASTGTLNTEAFF. In nucleotides, the CDR3 is TGTGCCAGCACCGGGACACTGAACACTGAAGCTTTCTTT.

The rearrangement uses TRBV6-1 and TRBJ2-5; 7 positions match TRBD1. This CDR3 spans 13 amino acids. Germline values: CDR1 MNHNS, CDR2 SASEGT. The V and J ends lost 7 bases and 11 bases, in that order; junction bases with no gene match: 13. The chain's CDR3 is CASTPRGQSKQYF. The DNA for the CDR3 is TGTGCCAGCACTCCGAGGGGACAGTCTAAGCAGTACTTC.

The V gene is TRBV28, the J gene TRBJ1-5; D gene unclear. The CDR3 extends over 14 amino acids. V was pared by 6 bases and J by 4 bases, with 13 bases between. Germline CDR1 MDHEN, CDR2 SYDVKM. The CDR3 nucleotides read TGTGCCAGCAGCCATGGCGGGGAAAATCAGCCCCAGCATTTT. It yields the protein CASSHGGENQPQHF.

V is TRBV5-1 and J is TRBJ1-2, with 7 bases lining up with TRBD1. There are 15 residues in the CDR3. CDR1 is SGHRS and CDR2 is YFSETQ in the germline V gene. The ends lost 4 bases at V and 7 bases at J; junction bases unmatched: 13. CDR3 nucleotide sequence: TGCGCCAGCAGCCCACGTCGGGACAGCCCTCGTGGCTACACCTTC. Translation: CASSPRRDSPRGYTF.

V is TRBV7-9 and J is TRBJ2-1, with D perhaps TRBD2 (5 bases). V dropped 3 bases and J dropped 3 bases, with 9 bases sitting between them. This CDR3 spans 14 amino acids. Germline V gene sequence: CDR1 SEHNR, CDR2 FQNEAQ (reference sequence). DNA for the CDR3: TGTGCCAGCAGCTTGGGCGGACTCTACAATGAGCAGTTCTTC. This codes for CASSLGGLYNEQFF. Supplemented by reference TRBV7-9 and TRBJ2-1, the full variable domain reads DTGVSQNPRHKITKRGQNVTFRCDPISEHNRLYWYRQTLGQGPEFLTYFQNEAQLEKSRLLSDRFSAERPKGSFSTLEIQRTEQGDSAMYLCASSLGGLYNEQFFGPGTRLTVL.